This T cell receptor beta chain was sequenced for a study of cytomegalovirus exposure and HLA in healthy donors (dated by TCRdb to the late 2010s). About the full investigation: A later analysis indicated that the 100 to 150 validation repertoires were generated on the platform also employed for the approximately 690 repertoires of the first cohort. The study aimed to test whether cataloging public T cell receptors could reveal signatures of past pathogen exposure. Along with the roughly 610-subject first cohort, a separate validation cohort of over 90 different subjects was used. To predict cytomegalovirus infection status, the study combined high-throughput TCR immunosequencing, statistical association of individual TCRs with disease status, and machine learning. General conclusions and limits of the study: The authors suggested that the approach could potentially be generalized to other disease states and immunological phenotypes. The classifier was reported to diagnose cytomegalovirus status with high specificity and sensitivity in both the original cohort and the validation cohort. The study gave a list of roughly 150 TCR beta chains associated with cytomegalovirus. A later analysis lacked HLA typing for the validation cohort, so it scored co-occurrence in that cohort across all 110 or so repertoires. In vitro tests confirmed that a few of the cytomegalovirus-associated TCR beta chains recognize cytomegalovirus antigens. A later analysis found that TCRs clustered in the first cohort also tended to co-occur in the roughly 120 validation repertoires, with approximately 94% of cluster scores above 0. While some public TCRs were present in many individuals, most TCR sequences turned up only very rarely across donors.

Receptor libraries were prepared by the immunoSEQ multiplex PCR assay. Per the source publication's procedure: A statistical classification framework was built to diagnose cytomegalovirus status from the catalog of TCR beta chain sequences. What TCRdb holds here is the immuneACCESS table cut down to in-frame rearrangements. Part of the clones is not present; checked against another copy, under half of the missing clones reflect an unresolved V gene, and the others are unexplained. The V and J calls and the clone size are those of that table, but D and trimming were determined from the DNA. The sample data list 140,000 or so clones, and approximately 90% of these were observed just once. About 0.65% of the sample rests with the top ten. V is trimmed back by 0 bases and J by 2 bases, and the junction contains 2 bases that no gene match accounts for. Taken from cysteine to phenylalanine, the CDR3 has 16 residues. Just CDR3 DNA is preserved here, 48 bases in frame from base 1. CDR1 and CDR2 are drawn from the germline V gene (reference sequence): LNHNV, YYDKDF.

As to this clone: The antigen this receptor binds is unknown. No much larger clonotype is one base removed from it; base qualities were not supplied.

Separate from the roughly 650-subject first cohort, the validation cohort of 95 to 150 subjects was the group to which the donors belonged. The sequencing sample was made of PBMCs. The sequence links TRBV15 to TRBJ2-1; 9 bases in the middle match TRBD2. The source is a man between 18 and 35 years old in good health and CMV-seronegative. The nucleotides read TGTGCCACCAGCAGAGATGCGGGAGGGACCTACAATGAGCAGTTCTTC. The encoded protein is CATSRDAGGTYNEQFF.